This TCR beta chain was found in a study of T cells in Graves' hyperthyroidism and ophthalmopathy. Study-level results: Most clonotypes that expanded in the thyroid above 0.001 also showed up in blood. Researchers report that a 13 V-J model separated ophthalmopathy from stable hyperthyroidism.

Researchers amplified the TCR beta CDR3 regions from RNA transcripts. Using the HTBI primer set, a first-round RT-PCR was run on the TCR CDR3. MiXCR, run by TCRdb on the multiplex PCR reads, gives a single entry per CDR3 protein. The top ten clones hold around 48% of a sample with under 400,000 distinct CDR3 sequences, 21% of them seen once. This CDR3 has 15 amino acids. Germline loops: CDR1 SEHNR, CDR2 FQNEAQ (reference sequence). Trimming took off 5 bases at V and 0 bases at J, with 13 bases between the two ends. As concerns this clonotype: No antigen is known for it. The conserved final phenylalanine or tryptophan is absent from the CDR3, which likely points to a read error.

The clonotype originates from a woman aged 45-60 years with Graves' hyperthyroidism. The chain couples TRBV7-9 to TRBJ1-1; D gene unclear. The material sequenced was blood. The CDR3 region is CASSQPPALNTEAFL. The CDR3 bases are TGTGCCAGCAGCCAACCCCCCGCGCTGAACACTGAAGCTTTCCTT.